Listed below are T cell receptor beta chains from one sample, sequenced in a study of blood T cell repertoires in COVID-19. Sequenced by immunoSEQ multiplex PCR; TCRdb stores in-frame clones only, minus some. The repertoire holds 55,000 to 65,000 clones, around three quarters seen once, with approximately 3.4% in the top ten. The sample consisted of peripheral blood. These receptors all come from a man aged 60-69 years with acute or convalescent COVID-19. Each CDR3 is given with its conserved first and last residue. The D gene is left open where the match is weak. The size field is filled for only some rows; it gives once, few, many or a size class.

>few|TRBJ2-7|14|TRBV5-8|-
TGTGCCAGCAGCTCACAGGGCAAGCCTTACGAGCAGTACTTC
CASSSQGKPYEQYF
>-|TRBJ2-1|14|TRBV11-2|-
TGTGCCAGCAGCTTAGTCGGGCCGATCGCGGGGCAGTTCTTC
CASSLVGPIAGQFF
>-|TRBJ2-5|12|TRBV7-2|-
TGTGCCAGCAGCCGGCCAGGGGAGACCCAGTACTTC
CASSRPGETQYF
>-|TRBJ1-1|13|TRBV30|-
TGTGCCTGGAGTAAGCTTCTAAACACTGAAGCTTTCTTT
CAWSKLLNTEAFF
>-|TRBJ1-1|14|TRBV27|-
TGTGCCAGCAGTTTTCGGGGTATGAACACTGAAGCTTTCTTT
CASSFRGMNTEAFF
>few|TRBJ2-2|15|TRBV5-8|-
TGTGCCAGCAGCTCCGGACTAATGAACACCGGGGAGCTGTTTTTT
CASSSGLMNTGELFF
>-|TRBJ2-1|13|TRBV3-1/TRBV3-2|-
TGTGCCAGCAGGCTCACTAAAAGCAATGAGCAGTTCTTC
CASRLTKSNEQFF
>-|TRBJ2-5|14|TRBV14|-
TGTGCCAGCAGCCAAGCAGGGGTCCAAGAGACCCAGTACTTC
CASSQAGVQETQYF
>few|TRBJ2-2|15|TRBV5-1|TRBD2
TGCGCCAGCACCCTAGCGGGAGGTTACACCGGGGAGCTGTTTTTT
CASTLAGGYTGELFF
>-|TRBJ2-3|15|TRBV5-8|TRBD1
TGTGCCAGCAGGTTGGACAGGGGGAGCACAGATACGCAGTATTTT
CASRLDRGSTDTQYF
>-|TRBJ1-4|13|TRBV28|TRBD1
TGTGCCACCTCGACAGGGGCTAATGAAAAACTGTTTTTT
CATSTGANEKLFF
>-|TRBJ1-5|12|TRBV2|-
TGTGCCAGCAGCGGAGGCAATCAGCCCCAGCATTTT
CASSGGNQPQHF
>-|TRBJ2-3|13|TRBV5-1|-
TGCGCCAGCAGCTTGAACAGAGAGGATACGCAGTATTTT
CASSLNREDTQYF
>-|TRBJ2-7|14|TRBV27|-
TGTGCCAGCAGCCCCGGGACACACAACTACGAGCAGTACTTC
CASSPGTHNYEQYF
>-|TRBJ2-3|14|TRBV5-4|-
TGTGCCAGCAGCCCCGGCCAGGGCGGAGATACGCAGTATTTT
CASSPGQGGDTQYF
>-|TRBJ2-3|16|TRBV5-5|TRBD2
TGTGCCAGCAGCTCAACCGGGACTAGCGGGAGGGATACGCAGTATTTT
CASSSTGTSGRDTQYF
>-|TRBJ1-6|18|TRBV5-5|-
TGTGCCAGCAGCTTGGGGAGGGCAGGACATTTCACGGCATCACCCCTCCACTTT
CASSLGRAGHFTASPLHF
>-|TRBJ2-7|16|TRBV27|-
TGTGCCAGCAGTTTATCGGGGCAGGGCCTCTCCTACGAGCAGTACTTC
CASSLSGQGLSYEQYF
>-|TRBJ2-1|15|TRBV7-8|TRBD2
TGTGCCAGCAGCCCCTCGCTAGCGGGACACAATGAGCAGTTCTTC
CASSPSLAGHNEQFF
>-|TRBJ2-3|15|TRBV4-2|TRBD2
TGTGCCAGCAGCCAACTAGCGGGAGACTCAGATACGCAGTATTTT
CASSQLAGDSDTQYF
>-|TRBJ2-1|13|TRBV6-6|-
TGTGCCAGCAGTTACCGGGGCTACAATGAGCAGTTCTTC
CASSYRGYNEQFF
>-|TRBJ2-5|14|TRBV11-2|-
TGTGCCAGCAGCCGCCCTGAGAGGTGGGAGACCCAGTACTTC
CASSRPERWETQYF